Shown below are 7 T cell receptor beta chains from a single sample sequenced in a study of shared clonotypes between healthy human individuals. The assay was immunoSEQ multiplex PCR, and TCRdb's table has in-frame clones only and misses some. The sample has 2,500,000 or so clones, roughly 92% seen once. The material sequenced was naive CD4+ T cells sorted from blood. Indicated subset: CD45RA+ positively selected. Receptors originate from a man aged 18 to 29 in good health.

J is TRBJ1-1 and V is TRBV6-1; the D gene is possibly TRBD1 (5 bases). Germline V lookup: CDR1 MNHNS, CDR2 SASEGT. The CDR3 length is 14 residues. Trimming pared 2 bases from V and 5 bases from J, leaving 12 bases between. DNA of the CDR3: TGTGCCAGCAGTGAACTGGGGGGGGAGACTGAAGCTTTCTTT. Translating it yields CASSELGGETEAFF.

The CDR3 region is CASSLSAGLVNSPLHF. DNA for the CDR3: TGTGCCAGCAGTTTATCAGCGGGTTTGGTCAATTCACCCCTCCACTTT. The chain employs TRBV27 and TRBJ1-6, with unresolved D. V lost 0 bases to trimming and J lost 7 bases, with 13 bases between them. CDR1 is MNHEY, CDR2 SMNVEV, per germline (reference sequence). This CDR3 is 16 amino acids long.

V and J are TRBV14 and TRBJ2-7; weak D call: TRBD1 (6 bases). The CDR3 is made up of 16 amino acids. V was cut by 3 bases and J by 3 bases, with 18 bases left in between. The germline V gene encodes CDR1 SGHDN and CDR2 FVKESK. The CDR3 loop is CASSHYSGTRGYEQYF. As DNA, the CDR3 is TGTGCCAGCAGCCATTATTCCGGGACAAGAGGCTACGAGCAGTACTTC.

The V call is TRBV18, the J call TRBJ1-3, with D possibly matching TRBD1 (5 bases). V was pared by 2 bases and J by 1 base, with 12 bases between. This CDR3 comprises 16 residues. CDR1 KGHSH and CDR2 LQKENI come from the germline V gene. CDR3 in amino acids: CASSPEGQRSGNTIYF. The CDR3 DNA reads as TGTGCCAGCTCACCAGAGGGGCAGAGGTCTGGAAACACCATATATTTT.

The chain carries TRBV2 and TRBJ1-5, with TRBD1 matching 9 bases. V gave up 5 bases and J gave up 0 bases; unmatched junction bases: 5. The CDR3 is made up of 16 amino acids. Germline lookup yields CDR1 SNHLY and CDR2 FYNNEI. The CDR3 DNA follows: TGTGCCAGCAGTCTGGGACAGGGTTATAGCAATCAGCCCCAGCATTTT. This encodes CASSLGQGYSNQPQHF.

V and J are TRBV18 and TRBJ2-5; D may correspond to TRBD1 or TRBD2 (5 bases each). The CDR3 extends over 13 amino acids. Germline V lookup: CDR1 KGHSH, CDR2 LQKENI. V gave up 4 bases and J gave up 5 bases, with 11 bases separating them. The CDR3: CASSRQPGETQYF. The CDR3 DNA follows: TGTGCCAGCTCACGACAGCCGGGGGAGACCCAGTACTTC. Filled out from reference TRBV18 and TRBJ2-5, the complete variable domain reads NAGVMQNPRHLVRRRGQEARLRCSPMKGHSHVYWYRQLPEEGLKFMVYLQKENIIDESGMPKERFSAEFPKEGPSILRIQQVVRGDSAAYFCASSRQPGETQYFGPGTRLLVL.

In regard to this clone: The junction shows a germline mismatch at one end, possibly a read error. The sample carries other DNA sequences with the same CDR3. For the CDR3, the DNA is TGTGCTAGCAGCCGCAGCGGGCTGCAAGAGACCCAGTACTTC. It is translated as CASSRSGLQETQYF. The gene calls are TRBV7-7 and TRBJ2-5, with D tentatively TRBD2 (6 bases). The CDR3 totals 14 residues. CDR1 SSHAT and CDR2 FNYEAQ come from the germline V gene (reference sequence).